One TCR beta chain is described in this entry. Its antigen is currently unknown. The CDR3 extends over 15 amino acids. V was cut by 5 bases and J by 0 bases, with 11 bases left in between. As it was prepared, the TCRbeta library received unique molecular identifiers. TCRdb re-analysed the PCR reads in MiXCR, keeping a single row per CDR3 protein. Here the sample spans about 980,000 distinct CDR3 sequences, less than 30% being singletons. These data originate in a study of T-cell reconstitution after alpha-beta-depleted transplantation in children. Study findings and constraints: The main origin of T-cell counts and diversity one year after transplant was newly produced T cells. There were some patients whose high TCRbeta diversity at day 60 came from surviving recipient T cells and thymic progenitors. By about two months after transplant, alpha-beta T cells reportedly arose from several hundred graft clones that had expanded.

The chain recombines TRBV12-3 or TRBV12-4 with TRBJ1-3; D remains ambiguous. The clonotype originates from a boy under two years old who had a stem cell transplant for SCID, so the T cells may come from the graft donor. Specimen: PBMCs, mostly from graft donor cells, collected 360 days after TCRalphabeta/CD19-depleted stem cell transplant. The CDR3 DNA is TGTGCCAGCAGTCTCTCGGTCTCCTCTGGAAACACCATATATTTT. Encoded protein: CASSLSVSSGNTIYF.